What follows are 31 T cell receptor beta chains derived from one specimen sequenced in a study of siplizumab effects on memory and regulatory T cells. Sequencing was performed with immunoSEQ multiplex PCR; in TCRdb, only in-frame clones are kept and a portion is missing. The sample has more than 85,000 clones; approximately 91% are singletons. The specimen was CD4+ T cells sorted from blood. These receptors all stem from a human donor in good health. Some clones in this sample may be carry-over from other donors' samples.

The chain links TRBV7-3 to TRBJ2-7; 8 nucleotides line up with TRBD2. The V segment lost 2 bases and the J segment 6 bases; nucleotides outside the gene matches: 12. Germline assignment: CDR1 SGHTA and CDR2 FQGTGA. CDR3 length equals 16 residues. The CDR3 DNA reads TGTGCCAGCAGCTTATTAGGCGGGGGGCTCCCCGCCGAGCAGTACTTC. Residues: CASSLLGGGLPAEQYF.

J is TRBJ2-5 and V is TRBV10-2; TRBD2 is a possible D gene (7 bases). Germline values: CDR1 WSHSY, CDR2 SAAADI. The CDR3 covers 16 residues. The V gene lost 6 bases and the J gene lost 4 bases, with 21 bases spanning the gap. The CDR3: CASRNLGAWGGETQYF. The CDR3 DNA is TGCGCCAGCAGGAATTTGGGGGCCTGGGGGGGAGAGACCCAGTACTTC.

The rearrangement links TRBV19 to TRBJ2-7, with D tentatively TRBD2 (6 bases). With 5 bases removed from V and 2 bases from J, the gap between germline ends came to 16 bases. Germline CDR1 and CDR2: LNHDA and SQIVND (reference sequence). The CDR3 runs to 15 residues. CDR3 region: CASSVDTSSTYEQYF. CDR3 nucleotides: TGTGCCAGTAGTGTCGACACTAGCAGTACCTACGAGCAGTACTTC. Drawing the rest from reference TRBV19 and TRBJ2-7, the complete variable domain is DGGITQSPKYLFRKEGQNVTLSCEQNLNHDAMYWYRQDPGQGLRLIYYSQIVNDFQKGDIAEGYSVSREKKESFPLTVTSAQKNPTAFYLCASSVDTSSTYEQYFGPGTRLTVT.

The rearrangement joins TRBV6-1 to TRBJ2-3; 7 bases map to TRBD1. CDR3 length: 16 residues. CDR1 MNHNS and CDR2 SASEGT come from the germline V gene. V gave up 2 bases and J gave up 0 bases; unmatched junction bases: 5. CDR3 sequence reads: CASSEYGTASTDTQYF. Written as DNA, the CDR3 is TGTGCCAGCAGTGAATATGGGACAGCCAGCACAGATACGCAGTATTTT.

Comment on this clone: Compared with germline, one end of the junction differs, possibly owing to a read error. The chain is built from TRBV7-2 and TRBJ2-4, with D maybe TRBD1 (6 bases). The V gene's germline CDR1 is SGHTA and CDR2 FQGNSA. The CDR3 consists of 14 residues. The CDR3 DNA is TGTGCCAGCAGCTCCCGAGCGGACAGTCCCCTAAGGGTATTC. Translation: CASSSRADSPLRVF. Full variable domain (rest looked up from reference TRBV7-2 and TRBJ2-4): GAGVSQSPSNKVTEKGKDVELRCDPISGHTALYWYRQSLGQGLEFLIYFQGNSAPDKSGLPSDRFSAERTGGSVSTLTIQRTQQEDSAVYLCASSSRADSPLRVFGAGTRLSVL.

The chain couples TRBV21-1 to TRBJ2-2; TRBD1 was called by the table and not checked on the DNA. TRBV21-1 is flagged as a pseudogene. The CDR3 covers 15 residues. CDR3 DNA sequence: TGTGCCAGCAGCAGACGGGACAAAACTACCGGGGAGCTGTTTTTT. This sequence encodes CASSRRDKTTGELFF.

The sample holds a few counts of this clone. At one boundary the junction diverges from the germline segment, which might be a read error. V gene TRBV19 combines with J gene TRBJ1-5; 10 nucleotides align to TRBD1. This CDR3 spans 14 amino acids. From germline, CDR1 is LNHDA and CDR2 SQIVND (reference sequence). CDR3 region: CGTGEILGNQPQHF. The DNA of the CDR3 is TGCGGGACAGGGGAAATTTTGGGCAATCAGCCCCAGCATTTT.

The V and J genes are TRBV4-1 and TRBJ1-1; TRBD1 agrees at 7 bases. V lost 2 bases and J lost 5; bases outside the gene matches: 14. CDR1 is MGHRA and CDR2 is YSYEKL in the germline V gene. CDR3 length equals 17 residues. CDR3 residues: CASSQFTSGQAVTEAFF. As DNA, the CDR3 is TGCGCCAGCAGCCAATTCACTTCCGGACAGGCGGTGACTGAAGCTTTCTTT.

As regards this clone: The junction and the germline gene differ at one end; a read error may be behind it. The chain uses TRBV6-1 and TRBJ2-5; D not resolved. CDR3 length equals 10 residues. The germline CDR1 and CDR2 sequences are MNHNS and SASEGT. The CDR3 DNA is TGTGCCAGCAGAGAAGAGACCCAGTACTTC. Protein sequence: CASREETQYF.

The V call is TRBV6-6, the J call TRBJ2-1; TRBD2 aligns across 10 bases. The CDR3 is made up of 15 amino acids. The germline gives CDR1 MNHNY, CDR2 SVGAGI (reference sequence). The V and J ends lost 3 bases and 8 bases, in that order; junction bases with no gene match: 7. The DNA for the CDR3 is TGTGCCAGCAGTTATGGGACTAGCGATAGCGATGAGCAGTTCTTC. Translated: CASSYGTSDSDEQFF.

This clone was detected a few times. This chain uses TRBV19 with TRBJ1-1; a possible D gene is TRBD1 (6 bases). The CDR3 runs 13 residues. The germline gives CDR1 LNHDA, CDR2 SQIVND (reference sequence). The V and J ends lost 9 bases and 1 base respectively, with 12 bases between them. CDR3 nucleotides: TGTGCCAGCAAACAGGGAACGAACACTGAAGCTTTCTTT. Translation: CASKQGTNTEAFF. The full variable domain, with the rest looked up from reference TRBV19 and TRBJ1-1, is DGGITQSPKYLFRKEGQNVTLSCEQNLNHDAMYWYRQDPGQGLRLIYYSQIVNDFQKGDIAEGYSVSREKKESFPLTVTSAQKNPTAFYLCASKQGTNTEAFFGQGTRLTVV.

The chain links TRBV9 to TRBJ1-4; D gene ambiguous. CDR3 size: 15 residues. V shed 0 bases and J shed 3 bases, with 9 bases lying between them. Germline CDR1 reads SGDLS; CDR2 reads YYNGEE. The CDR3 region is CASSVGPDSNEKLFF. Here the CDR3 DNA reads TGTGCCAGCAGCGTAGGCCCAGATTCTAATGAAAAACTGTTTTTT.

The J gene is TRBJ2-1, the V gene TRBV13; 14 bases line up with TRBD2. In germline, CDR1 is PRHDT, CDR2 FYEKMQ (reference sequence). Trimming cost V 3 bases and J 7 bases; bases outside gene matches: 5. This CDR3 has 16 residues. CDR3 amino acids: CASSLWTSGRSNEQFF. DNA of the CDR3: TGTGCCAGCAGCTTGTGGACTAGCGGGAGGTCTAATGAGCAGTTCTTC.

This chain links TRBV28 with TRBJ1-5, with 8 bases matching TRBD1. CDR1 and CDR2 (germline): MDHEN, SYDVKM. Unmatched junction bases numbered 10, after V lost 5 bases and J lost 7 bases. CDR3 length equals 15 residues. The chain's CDR3 is CASSILDREGQPQHF. CDR3 coding DNA: TGTGCCAGCAGTATACTGGACAGGGAGGGGCAGCCCCAGCATTTT.

The chain uses TRBV9 and TRBJ2-7; possible D gene TRBD2, 5 bases. V lost 0 bases to trimming and J lost 1 base, with 11 bases between them. Per the germline V gene, CDR1 is SGDLS and CDR2 is YYNGEE. The CDR3 contains 15 residues. The CDR3 nucleotides read TGTGCCAGCAGCGTAGGGTTAGCGACGTCCTACGAGCAGTACTTC. It specifies CASSVGLATSYEQYF.

J is TRBJ2-1 and V is TRBV7-3, with D uncertain. Per the germline V gene, CDR1 is SGHTA and CDR2 is FQGTGA. This CDR3 has 14 amino acids. With 1 base removed from V and 7 bases from J, the gap between germline ends came to 11 bases. For the CDR3, the DNA is TGTGCCAGCAGCTTAAAAGGAGCAGAAAATGAGCAGTTCTTC. Translating it yields CASSLKGAENEQFF.

The V and J genes are TRBV5-1 and TRBJ2-3; no reliable D call. The CDR3 sequence is 15 residues long. From germline, CDR1 is SGHRS and CDR2 YFSETQ. V dropped 0 bases and J dropped 1 base, with 9 bases sitting between them. The CDR3 DNA follows: TGCGCCAGCAGCTTGGAGGATGGCGGCACAGATACGCAGTATTTT. The encoded protein is CASSLEDGGTDTQYF.

The genes are TRBV11-3 and TRBJ1-1, with D maybe TRBD1 (5 bases). Per germline, CDR1 SGHNT and CDR2 YENEEA. The V end was cut by 5 bases, the J end by 1 base, with 20 bases between. The CDR3 contains 17 residues. The CDR3 here is CASSHIRDGYSNTEAFF. CDR3 in DNA: TGTGCCAGCAGCCATATCCGGGACGGCTATTCGAACACTGAAGCTTTCTTT.

The chain links TRBV10-1 to TRBJ2-7; D remains unclear. The CDR3 runs to 14 residues. Germline V gene sequence: CDR1 WNHNN, CDR2 SYGVQD (reference sequence). The germline V and J ends were trimmed by 2 bases and 7 bases, with 15 bases remaining between them. In DNA, the CDR3 is TGCGCCAGCAGTGAGGGTTCCAGTCCCCGGGAGCAGTACTTC. It translates to CASSEGSSPREQYF.

J is TRBJ1-2 and V is TRBV29-1; tentatively, D is TRBD1 (5 bases). The CDR3 has 12 residues. Germline assignment: CDR1 SQVTM and CDR2 ANQGSEA. Deletions cut 4 bases from V and 5 bases from J, with 11 bases between. The DNA for the CDR3 is TGCAGCGTTGGCGCGGGGGATTATGGCTACACCTTC. Its translation is CSVGAGDYGYTF.

The rearrangement joins TRBV6-5 to TRBJ1-2, with D possibly matching TRBD1 (5 bases). The CDR3 runs to 14 residues. Germline CDR1 is MNHEY and CDR2 is SVGAGI. V lost 4 bases and J lost 4, with 13 bases in between. The CDR3 nucleotides read TGTGCCAGCAGTTCCCTGACAGTCTCCTATGGCTACACCTTC. It translates to CASSSLTVSYGYTF.

The chain employs TRBV6-5 and TRBJ1-4; tentatively, D is TRBD1 (6 bases). This CDR3 contains 14 residues. Germline V CDR1 and CDR2: MNHEY, SVGAGI. V gave up 5 bases and J gave up 6 bases, with 13 bases separating them. The CDR3 DNA reads TGTGCCAGCAGTGCTACAGGGAACGATGAAAAACTGTTTTTT. Translating it yields CASSATGNDEKLFF.

The rearrangement uses TRBV18 and TRBJ2-7; 7 bases fit TRBD2. V was pared by 3 bases and J by 3 bases, with 5 bases of the junction left unmatched. Germline CDR1 is KGHSH and CDR2 is LQKENI. The CDR3 sequence is 14 residues long. The CDR3 DNA sequence: TGTGCCAGCTCACCGCGGGAGATTTACTACGAGCAGTACTTC. This sequence encodes CASSPREIYYEQYF. Looking up the rest from reference TRBV18 and TRBJ2-7 gives the full variable domain: NAGVMQNPRHLVRRRGQEARLRCSPMKGHSHVYWYRQLPEEGLKFMVYLQKENIIDESGMPKERFSAEFPKEGPSILRIQQVVRGDSAAYFCASSPREIYYEQYFGPGTRLTVT.

The chain is built from TRBV5-6 and TRBJ2-1, with 12 bases identical to TRBD2. Trimming removed 4 bases from V and 3 bases from J; junction bases left unmatched: 5. The CDR3 extends over 16 amino acids. CDR1 SGHDT and CDR2 YYEEEE come from the germline V gene. The CDR3 DNA follows: TGTGCCAGCAGCCCCGGACTAGCGGGGTACTACAATGAGCAGTTCTTC. This encodes CASSPGLAGYYNEQFF.

V and J are TRBV6-5 and TRBJ2-1; the match to TRBD2 covers 11 bases. This CDR3 comprises 15 residues. Germline V CDR1 and CDR2: MNHEY, SVGAGI. Unmatched junction bases numbered 14, after V lost 7 bases and J lost 12 bases. In DNA form, the CDR3 reads TGTGCCAGCACCACCGGCGGGCTAGCGGGAGGTAGGCAGTTCTTC. Translating gives CASTTGGLAGGRQFF.

The gene calls are TRBV10-1 and TRBJ1-1; D is ambiguous. Trimming left V 0 bases short and J 1 base short, with 12 bases between. CDR3 length: 16 amino acids. The germline V gene has CDR1 WNHNN and CDR2 SYGVQD (reference sequence). CDR3 in DNA: TGCGCCAGCAGTGAGTCTTCCGGGCAGCCGAACACTGAAGCTTTCTTT. It encodes CASSESSGQPNTEAFF.

The chain is built from TRBV5-5 and TRBJ2-1; TRBD2 matches at 11 bases. This CDR3 has 12 amino acids. V gave up 2 bases and J gave up 14 bases; unmatched junction bases: 3. Germline V gene sequence: CDR1 SGHKS, CDR2 YYEKEE (reference sequence). The CDR3 DNA reads TGTGCCAGCAGCTTCCCGGGACTAGCGGAGTTCTTC. Encoded protein: CASSFPGLAEFF. The full variable domain, its missing parts supplied by reference TRBV5-5 and TRBJ2-1, is DAGVTQSPTHLIKTRGQQVTLRCSPISGHKSVSWYQQVLGQGPQFIFQYYEKEERGRGNFPDRFSARQFPNYSSELNVNALLLGDSALYLCASSFPGLAEFFGPGTRLTVL.

This rearrangement joins TRBV6-5 to TRBJ2-5; TRBD2 matches 10 bases. Germline V CDR1 and CDR2: MNHEY, SVGAGI. V dropped 6 bases and J dropped 2; count of bases not matched to a gene: 3. The length of the CDR3 is 14 residues. The DNA for the CDR3 is TGTGCCAGCAGGGGAGCGGGAGGGCAAGAGACCCAGTACTTC. Protein: CASRGAGGQETQYF.

Concerning this clone itself: The same CDR3 also results from other DNA sequences found in this sample. The rearrangement uses TRBV7-2 and TRBJ1-2, with D perhaps matching TRBD1 (5 bases). The CDR3 length is 12 residues. Germline CDR1 reads SGHTA; CDR2 reads FQGNSA. Trimming took 2 bases from V and 6 from J, leaving 7 bases between them. The CDR3 DNA reads as TGTGCCAGCAGCTTACGGGGGAATGGCTACACCTTC. It codes for CASSLRGNGYTF.

The chain employs TRBV28 and TRBJ2-7; TRBD1 aligns across 7 bases. The V gene end was trimmed by 3 bases and the J gene end by 2 bases; junction bases not matched to a gene: 10. The CDR3 loop spans 16 amino acids. Germline values: CDR1 MDHEN, CDR2 SYDVKM. CDR3 bases: TGTGCCAGCAGTTTCATCGACAGGGCGCCTCCCTACGAGCAGTACTTC. This gives the protein CASSFIDRAPPYEQYF.

The J gene is TRBJ1-1, the V gene TRBV6-1; 7 nucleotides agree with TRBD1. Germline assignment: CDR1 MNHNS and CDR2 SASEGT. The CDR3 runs to 14 residues. With V trimmed by 4 bases and J by 5 bases, 7 bases remained unmatched. CDR3 nucleotide sequence: TGTGCCAGCAGTGGAGAGGGGGCTTATACTGAAGCTTTCTTT. Residues: CASSGEGAYTEAFF.